These 23 T cell receptor beta chains share one sample of origin, sequenced in a study of cytomegalovirus exposure and HLA in healthy donors. PCR primers comprised 60 Vbeta and 13 Jbeta primers. The data were produced by immunoSEQ multiplex PCR, yet TCRdb's version contains in-frame clones alone and is incomplete. The repertoire holds about 150,000 clones, about 61% seen once, with about 1.7% in the top ten. The sample consisted of PBMCs. These receptors were obtained from a male donor in good health and CMV-seronegative.

The rearrangement links TRBV2 to TRBJ2-7; 9 bases fit TRBD1. Germline CDR1 SNHLY, CDR2 FYNNEI. The J segment lost 4 bases and the V segment lost 7 bases, leaving 11 bases of the junction unmatched. The length of the CDR3 is 15 residues. DNA for the CDR3: TGTGCCAGCATTACTGGACAGGGGAAGCCTTACGAGCAGTACTTC. Translating gives CASITGQGKPYEQYF.

The chain is built from TRBV19 and TRBJ2-3; 8 nucleotides match TRBD2. In germline, CDR1 is LNHDA, CDR2 SQIVND (reference sequence). J was trimmed by 2 bases and V by 5 bases; bases with no gene match: 9. The CDR3 consists of 16 residues. CDR3 residues: CASSSPGRGATDTQYF. The CDR3 coding sequence is TGTGCCAGTAGTTCCCCAGGGCGGGGGGCCACAGATACGCAGTATTTT.

V and J are TRBV7-9 and TRBJ2-1; D call uncertain. Looked up from germline, CDR1 is SEHNR and CDR2 is FQNEAQ (reference sequence). Trimming removed 1 base from V and 5 bases from J, with 3 bases in between. This CDR3 region has 12 residues. The CDR3 nucleotides are TGTGCCAGCAGCTTAGGAGACAATGAGCAGTTCTTC. Translated, it gives CASSLGDNEQFF.

This clone was observed a few times. V usage is TRBV5-4 and J usage is TRBJ1-5; D call uncertain. Per the germline V gene, CDR1 is SGHNT and CDR2 is YYREEE (reference sequence). The germline V and J ends were trimmed by 0 bases and 5 bases, with 6 bases remaining between them. The CDR3 runs 13 residues. The CDR3 loop is CASSLGSYQPQHF. In nucleotides, the CDR3 is TGTGCCAGCAGCTTGGGTAGTTATCAGCCCCAGCATTTT.

This clone was detected ten times or more. The genes are TRBV6-6 and TRBJ2-6, with D uncertain. Trimming stripped 0 bases from V and 0 bases from J, with 6 bases between. CDR3 length: 16 amino acids. Germline V gene lookup returns CDR1 MNHNY and CDR2 SVGAGI (reference sequence). The CDR3 loop is CASSYSPSSGANVLTF. CDR3 coding DNA: TGTGCCAGCAGTTACTCACCGAGCTCTGGGGCCAACGTCCTGACTTTC.

Ten or more counts support this clone. The chain links TRBV7-2 to TRBJ1-6; 9 nucleotides match TRBD1. CDR1 and CDR2 from the germline V gene are SGHTA and FQGNSA. The CDR3 has 15 residues. J lost 10 bases, V lost 5 bases, and 9 bases had no gene match. The CDR3 protein is CASSQMDRGFSPLHF. The CDR3 DNA follows: TGTGCCAGCAGCCAAATGGACAGGGGATTCTCACCCCTCCACTTT.

The chain employs TRBV5-8 and TRBJ2-7; 7 bases are a match to TRBD1. There are 17 residues in the CDR3. Germline V gives CDR1 SGHTS, CDR2 YDEGEE. Losses at the gene ends were 4 bases for V and 0 bases for J; bases not matched to a gene: 13. The CDR3 DNA reads as TGTGCCAGCAGCGCAGACAGGGTGAGGGGATACTCCTACGAGCAGTACTTC. Amino acids: CASSADRVRGYSYEQYF.

A few counts support this clone. The chain is built from TRBV7-3 and TRBJ2-3, with D possibly matching TRBD2 (5 bases). CDR3 length equals 14 residues. The V gene's germline CDR1 is SGHTA and CDR2 FQGTGA. The V end lost 6 bases, the J end lost 1 base, and 11 bases lay between the germline ends. CDR3 residues: CASRLVHRTDTQYF. CDR3 bases: TGTGCCAGCAGACTAGTCCACCGCACAGATACGCAGTATTTT.

The V call is TRBV10-3, the J call TRBJ2-7; D remains unclear. V lost 5 bases, J lost 4 bases, and 15 bases lay in between. Germline V lookup: CDR1 ENHRY, CDR2 SYGVKD. The CDR3 has 14 amino acids. The CDR3 spells CAISPPTRRYEQYF. CDR3 nucleotide sequence: TGTGCCATCAGTCCCCCAACGCGGCGGTACGAGCAGTACTTC.

This clone was found a few times. The V and J genes are TRBV4-1 and TRBJ1-4; D may be TRBD1 (6 bases). The length of the CDR3 is 16 residues. V lost 3 bases and J 7 bases, leaving 18 bases between the germline ends. CDR1 is MGHRA, CDR2 YSYEKL, per germline. The CDR3 DNA reads TGCGCCAGCAGCCAGCGCACGGGCAGGGGCCCTGAAAAACTGTTTTTT. The encoded protein is CASSQRTGRGPEKLFF.

The table lists this clone with a few counts. This sequence joins TRBV7-6 and TRBJ1-4; D is undetermined. In germline, CDR1 is SGHVS, CDR2 FNYEAQ. The CDR3 covers 17 residues. Trimming left V 1 base short and J 8 bases short, with 20 bases between. In nucleotides, the CDR3 is TGTGCCAGCAGCTTAGAAATTTGGTTCACGGGGAACGAAAAACTGTTTTTT. Amino acid sequence: CASSLEIWFTGNEKLFF. Full variable domain (missing parts from reference TRBV7-6 and TRBJ1-4): GAGVSQSPRYKVTKRGQDVALRCDPISGHVSLYWYRQALGQGPEFLTYFNYEAQQDKSGLPNDRFSAERPEGSISTLTIQRTEQRDSAMYRCASSLEIWFTGNEKLFFGSGTQLSVL.

This clone was detected a few times. This chain uses TRBV20-1 with TRBJ2-3, with unresolved D. The CDR3 length is 11 residues. CDR1 and CDR2 (germline): DFQATT, SNEGSKA (reference sequence). CDR3 DNA: TGCATCCCGAGGAGCCCAGATACGCAGTATTTT. It codes for CIPRSPDTQYF.

This rearrangement joins TRBV25-1 to TRBJ2-1; 8 nucleotides align to TRBD2. V was clipped by 8 bases and J by 3 bases; unmatched bases: 9. This CDR3 is built from 15 residues. CDR1 and CDR2 (germline): MGHDK, SYGVNS. The CDR3 DNA sequence: TGTGCCAGCTCCGACCGACTAGCGTACTACAATGAGCAGTTCTTC. It is translated as CASSDRLAYYNEQFF.

This clone is a singleton in its sample. The junction departs from germline at one end; a sequencing error may be responsible. The rearrangement joins TRBV6-1 to TRBJ1-2; maybe TRBD1 (6 bases). This CDR3 contains 15 residues. Germline V gene data show CDR1 as MNHNS and CDR2 as SASEGT. The DNA for the CDR3 is TGTGCCAGCAGTGAAGGGACAGCCTCTAACTGTGGCTACACCTTC. This translates into CASSEGTASNCGYTF.

This sequence joins TRBV9 and TRBJ2-5; TRBD1 aligns across 7 bases. J gave up 2 bases and V 0 bases, and 4 bases lay outside the gene matches. The CDR3 has 15 amino acids. Germline V gives CDR1 SGDLS, CDR2 YYNGEE. The CDR3 reads CASSVGTGQQETQYF. The CDR3 nucleotides read TGTGCCAGCAGCGTAGGGACAGGTCAACAAGAGACCCAGTACTTC.

The V and J genes are TRBV19 and TRBJ2-1; 10 bases agree with TRBD2. From germline, CDR1 is LNHDA and CDR2 SQIVND (reference sequence). This CDR3 region has 15 residues. V lost 5 bases, J lost 7 bases, and 8 bases stayed unmatched. CDR3 in DNA: TGTGCCAGTAGTGTGTTAGCGGGGGGAGGGAATGAGCAGTTCTTC. Amino acid sequence: CASSVLAGGGNEQFF.

A few counts support this clone. The rearrangement links TRBV6-6 to TRBJ1-3, with 7 bases that match TRBD1. This CDR3 contains 16 residues. Unmatched junction bases numbered 4, after V lost 2 bases and J lost 0 bases. Germline values: CDR1 MNHNY, CDR2 SVGAGI (reference sequence). The CDR3 coding sequence is TGTGCCAGCAGTTACCTGGGACAGACCTCTGGAAACACCATATATTTT. The encoded protein is CASSYLGQTSGNTIYF.

J is TRBJ2-3 and V is TRBV6-6; 13 bases are shared with TRBD2. Per the germline V gene, CDR1 is MNHNY and CDR2 is SVGAGI (reference sequence). V was pared by 6 bases and J by 6 bases, with 3 bases of the junction left unmatched. The CDR3 is 14 residues long. Here the CDR3 reads CASSTSGGADTQYF. The CDR3 coding sequence is TGTGCCAGCAGCACTAGCGGGGGGGCGGATACGCAGTATTTT.

J is TRBJ1-5 and V is TRBV28, with 8 bases fitting TRBD1. The CDR3 totals 15 residues. Trimming took 3 bases from V and 2 from J; bases not matched to a gene: 3. Germline V CDR1 and CDR2: MDHEN, SYDVKM. The CDR3 coding sequence is TGTGCCAGCAGTTTCCAGACAGGGGGCAATCAGCCCCAGCATTTT. This translates into CASSFQTGGNQPQHF.

The chain couples TRBV7-9 to TRBJ1-2, with D uncertain. Germline V gives CDR1 SEHNR, CDR2 FQNEAQ (reference sequence). The CDR3 is made up of 13 amino acids. V lost 1 base to trimming and J lost 7 bases, with 10 bases between them. CDR3 coding DNA: TGTGCCAGCAGCTTAGACCCCCTGGCTGGCTACACCTTC. Amino acids: CASSLDPLAGYTF.

This chain connects TRBV11-3 to TRBJ1-1, with a tentative D call TRBD1 (6 bases). CDR3 length equals 14 residues. V gave up 2 bases and J gave up 6 bases, with 13 bases separating them. Germline CDR1 reads SGHNT; CDR2 reads YENEEA. CDR3 residues: CASSLSGGVSEAFF. The CDR3 coding sequence is TGTGCCAGCAGCTTATCTGGGGGCGTCTCTGAAGCTTTCTTT. Filled out from reference TRBV11-3 and TRBJ1-1, the complete variable domain reads EAGVVQSPRYKIIEKKQPVAFWCNPISGHNTLYWYLQNLGQGPELLIRYENEEAVDDSQLPKDRFSAERLKGVDSTLKIQPAELGDSAVYLCASSLSGGVSEAFFGQGTRLTVV.

The chain combines TRBV6-1 with TRBJ2-5; 13 bases map to TRBD2. Germline V lookup: CDR1 MNHNS, CDR2 SASEGT. This CDR3 contains 16 residues. Germline trimming cut 4 bases from V and 5 bases from J; bases unmatched to any gene: 7. CDR3 DNA: TGTGCCAGCAGTGTAACTAGCGGGGGGGCCTGGGAGACCCAGTACTTC. It translates to CASSVTSGGAWETQYF.

V gene TRBV30 combines with J gene TRBJ2-3, with D possibly matching TRBD2 (7 bases). The CDR3 covers 15 residues. V was clipped by 4 bases and J by 5 bases, with 19 bases between them. Germline lookup yields CDR1 GTSNPN and CDR2 SVGIG (reference sequence). The CDR3 DNA reads TGTGCCTGGATCAGGGACGGGGGGCCGGAAGATACGCAGTATTTT. Amino acids: CAWIRDGGPEDTQYF.